This T cell receptor beta chain stems from a study of breast tumors, draining lymph nodes, adjacent tissues. TCRdb reprocessed the multiplex PCR reads with MiXCR, giving one entry per CDR3 protein. The sample records 20,000 or so distinct CDR3 sequences, 50% being singletons. Whole-study results and caveats: Luminal-like breast cancer showed significantly greater tumor-nontumor repertoire similarity than basal-like breast cancer did. Data fit most tumor T cells coming from lymph node, expanding in tumor. Data only fit, rather than demonstrated, lymph node origin of most tumor T cells. Tumor TCR diversity was below lymph nodes but above nontumor tissue.

This clonotype was counted at least ten times. Its target is unknown. CDR1 and CDR2 from the germline V gene are SGDLS and YYNGEE. This CDR3 has 13 amino acids. V dropped 0 bases and J dropped 7 bases, with 8 bases sitting between them. The genes are TRBV9 and TRBJ2-4; D may correspond to TRBD1 or TRBD2 (5 bases each). Sequencing input: breast tumor tissue. This TCR came from a female donor with breast cancer. Some clones in this sample may be carry-over from other donors' samples. CDR3 protein: CASSVGGANIQYF. CDR3 bases: TGTGCCAGCAGCGTAGGAGGGGCGAACATTCAGTACTTC.